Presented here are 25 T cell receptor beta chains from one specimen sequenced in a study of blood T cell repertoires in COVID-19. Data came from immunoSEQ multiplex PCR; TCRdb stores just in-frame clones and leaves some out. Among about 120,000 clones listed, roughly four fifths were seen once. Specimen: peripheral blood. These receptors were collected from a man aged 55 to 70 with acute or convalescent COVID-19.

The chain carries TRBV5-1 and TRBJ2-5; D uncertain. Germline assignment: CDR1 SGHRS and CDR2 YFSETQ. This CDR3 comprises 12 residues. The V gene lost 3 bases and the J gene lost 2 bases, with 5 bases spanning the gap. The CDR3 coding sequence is TGCGCCAGCAGCTCACTACAAGAGACCCAGTACTTC. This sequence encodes CASSSLQETQYF.

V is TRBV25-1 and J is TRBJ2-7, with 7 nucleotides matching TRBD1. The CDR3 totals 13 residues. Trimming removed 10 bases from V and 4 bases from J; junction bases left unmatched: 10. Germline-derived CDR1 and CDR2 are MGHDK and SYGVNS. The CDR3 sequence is CATWDSRGYEQYF. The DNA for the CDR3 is TGTGCCACCTGGGACAGCCGGGGATACGAGCAGTACTTC.

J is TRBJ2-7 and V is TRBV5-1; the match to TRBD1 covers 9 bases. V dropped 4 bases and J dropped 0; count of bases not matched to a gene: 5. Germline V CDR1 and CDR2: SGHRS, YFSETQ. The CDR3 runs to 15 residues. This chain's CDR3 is CASSAGQGSSYEQYF. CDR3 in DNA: TGCGCCAGCAGCGCGGGACAGGGAAGCTCCTACGAGCAGTACTTC.

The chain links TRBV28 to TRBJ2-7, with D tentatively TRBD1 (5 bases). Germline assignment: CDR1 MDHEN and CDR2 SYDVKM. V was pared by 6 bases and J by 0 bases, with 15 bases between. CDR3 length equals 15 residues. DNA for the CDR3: TGTGCCAGCAGCACTCTCGACAGATACTCCTACGAGCAGTACTTC. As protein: CASSTLDRYSYEQYF.

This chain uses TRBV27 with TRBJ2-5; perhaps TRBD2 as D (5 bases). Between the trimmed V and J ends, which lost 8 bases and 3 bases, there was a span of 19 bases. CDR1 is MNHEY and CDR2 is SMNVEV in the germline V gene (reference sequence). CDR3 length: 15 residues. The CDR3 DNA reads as TGTGCCAGCGGGAGAGCCTTGGACGGGGAAGAGACCCAGTACTTC. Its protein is CASGRALDGEETQYF.

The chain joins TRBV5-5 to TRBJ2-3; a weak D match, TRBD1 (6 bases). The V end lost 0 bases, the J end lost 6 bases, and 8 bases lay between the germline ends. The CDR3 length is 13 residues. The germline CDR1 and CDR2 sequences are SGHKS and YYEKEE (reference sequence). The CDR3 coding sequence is TGTGCCAGCAGCTTGGAGGGGGATGATACGCAGTATTTT. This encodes CASSLEGDDTQYF.

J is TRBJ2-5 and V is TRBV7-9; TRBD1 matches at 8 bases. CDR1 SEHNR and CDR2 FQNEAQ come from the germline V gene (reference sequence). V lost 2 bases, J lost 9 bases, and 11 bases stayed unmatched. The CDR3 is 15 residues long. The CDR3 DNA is TGTGCCAGCAGCTTACAGGGGGCGGATCCTGGGGCCCAGTACTTC. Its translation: CASSLQGADPGAQYF.

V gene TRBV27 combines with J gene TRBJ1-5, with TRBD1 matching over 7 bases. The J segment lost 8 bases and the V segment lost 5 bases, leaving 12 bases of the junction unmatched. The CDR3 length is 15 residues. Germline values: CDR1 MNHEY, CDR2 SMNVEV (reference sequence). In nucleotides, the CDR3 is TGTGCCAGCAGTCCGAGACCCACAGGGGACGAGCCCCAGCATTTT. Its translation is CASSPRPTGDEPQHF.

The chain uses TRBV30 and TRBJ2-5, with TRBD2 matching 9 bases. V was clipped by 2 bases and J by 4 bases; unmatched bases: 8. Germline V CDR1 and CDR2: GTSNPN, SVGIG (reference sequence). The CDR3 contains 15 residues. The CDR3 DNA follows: TGTGCCTGGAGTATGGGCGGGAGGGCCCGAGAGACCCAGTACTTC. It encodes CAWSMGGRARETQYF.

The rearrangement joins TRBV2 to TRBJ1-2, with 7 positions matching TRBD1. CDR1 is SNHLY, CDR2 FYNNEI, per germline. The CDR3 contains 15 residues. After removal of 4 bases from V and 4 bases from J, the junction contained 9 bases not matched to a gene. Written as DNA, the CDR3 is TGTGCCAGCAGTGCCCTTCGACAGGGTAGCTATGGCTACACCTTC. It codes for CASSALRQGSYGYTF. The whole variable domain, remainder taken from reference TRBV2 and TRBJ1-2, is EPEVTQTPSHQVTQMGQEVILRCVPISNHLYFYWYRQILGQKVEFLVSFYNNEISEKSEIFDDQFSVERPDGSNFTLKIRSTKLEDSAMYFCASSALRQGSYGYTFGSGTRLTVV.

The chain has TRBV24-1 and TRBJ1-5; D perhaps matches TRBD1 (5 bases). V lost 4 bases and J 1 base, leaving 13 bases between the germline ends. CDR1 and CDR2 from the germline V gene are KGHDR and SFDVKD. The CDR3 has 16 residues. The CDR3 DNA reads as TGTGCCACCAGTGACACCTGGGGGGTGAGCAATCAGCCCCAGCATTTT. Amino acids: CATSDTWGVSNQPQHF.

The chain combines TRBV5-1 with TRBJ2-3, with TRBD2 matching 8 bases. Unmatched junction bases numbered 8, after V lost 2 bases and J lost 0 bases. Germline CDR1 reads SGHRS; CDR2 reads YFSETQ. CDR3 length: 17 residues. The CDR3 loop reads CASSFSSGYRSTDTQYF. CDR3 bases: TGCGCCAGCAGCTTTTCTAGCGGGTACCGTAGCACAGATACGCAGTATTTT.

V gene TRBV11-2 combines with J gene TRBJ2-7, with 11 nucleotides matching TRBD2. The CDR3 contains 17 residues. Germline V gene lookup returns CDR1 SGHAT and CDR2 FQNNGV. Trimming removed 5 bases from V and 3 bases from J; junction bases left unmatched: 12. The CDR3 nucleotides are TGTGCCAGCAGCCTAGGGGTGACTAGCGGGAATATCTACGAGCAGTACTTC. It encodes CASSLGVTSGNIYEQYF.

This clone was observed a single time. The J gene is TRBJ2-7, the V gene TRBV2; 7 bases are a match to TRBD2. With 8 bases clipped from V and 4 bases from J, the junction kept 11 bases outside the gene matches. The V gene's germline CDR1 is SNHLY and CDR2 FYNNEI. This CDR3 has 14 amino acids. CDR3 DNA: TGTGCCAGCCACCTTGGCCGGGGGGTTTACGAGCAGTACTTC. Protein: CASHLGRGVYEQYF.

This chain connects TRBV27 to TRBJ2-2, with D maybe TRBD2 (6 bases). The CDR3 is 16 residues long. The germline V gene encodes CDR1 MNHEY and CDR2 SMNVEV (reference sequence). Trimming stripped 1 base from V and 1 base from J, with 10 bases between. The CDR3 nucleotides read TGTGCCAGCAGTTTATTTGGAGGGGAGAACACCGGGGAGCTGTTTTTT. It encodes CASSLFGGENTGELFF.

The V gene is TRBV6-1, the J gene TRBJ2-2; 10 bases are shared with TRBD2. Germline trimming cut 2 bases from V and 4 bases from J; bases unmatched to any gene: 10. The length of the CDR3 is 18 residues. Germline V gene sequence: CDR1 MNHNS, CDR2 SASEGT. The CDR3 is CASSERGVAGGTTGELFF. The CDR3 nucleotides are TGTGCCAGCAGTGAAAGGGGAGTAGCGGGAGGAACCACCGGGGAGCTGTTTTTT.

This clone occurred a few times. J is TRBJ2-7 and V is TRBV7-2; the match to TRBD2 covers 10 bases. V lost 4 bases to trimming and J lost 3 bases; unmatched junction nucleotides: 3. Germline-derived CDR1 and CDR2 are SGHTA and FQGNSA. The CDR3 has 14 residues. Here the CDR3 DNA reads TGTGCCAGCAGCTCTCTAGCGGGAGTCTACGAGCAGTACTTC. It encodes CASSSLAGVYEQYF.

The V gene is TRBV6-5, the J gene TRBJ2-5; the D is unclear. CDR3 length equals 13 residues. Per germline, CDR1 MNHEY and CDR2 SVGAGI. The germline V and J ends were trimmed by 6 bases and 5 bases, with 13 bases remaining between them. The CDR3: CASSARVRETQYF. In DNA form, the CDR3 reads TGTGCCAGCAGCGCTCGGGTGCGGGAGACCCAGTACTTC.

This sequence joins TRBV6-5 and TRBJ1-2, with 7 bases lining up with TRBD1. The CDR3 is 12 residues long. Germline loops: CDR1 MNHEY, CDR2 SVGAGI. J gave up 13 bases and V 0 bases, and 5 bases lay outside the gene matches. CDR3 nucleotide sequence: TGTGCCAGCAGTTACTCGCCGGGACAGAGCACCTTC. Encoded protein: CASSYSPGQSTF.

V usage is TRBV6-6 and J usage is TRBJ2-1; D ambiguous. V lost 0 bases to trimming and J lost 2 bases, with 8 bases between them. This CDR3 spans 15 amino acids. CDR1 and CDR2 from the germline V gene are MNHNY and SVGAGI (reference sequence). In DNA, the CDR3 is TGTGCCAGCAGTTACTCGCGACTGCCCTACAATGAGCAGTTCTTC. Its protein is CASSYSRLPYNEQFF.

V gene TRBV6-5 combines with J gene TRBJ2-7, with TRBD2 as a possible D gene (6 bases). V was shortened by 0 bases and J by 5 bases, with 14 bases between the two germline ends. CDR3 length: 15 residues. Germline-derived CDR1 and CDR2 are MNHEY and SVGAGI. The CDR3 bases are TGTGCCAGCAGTTACTCTTTGCAGGGAGGCGACGAGCAGTACTTC. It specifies CASSYSLQGGDEQYF.

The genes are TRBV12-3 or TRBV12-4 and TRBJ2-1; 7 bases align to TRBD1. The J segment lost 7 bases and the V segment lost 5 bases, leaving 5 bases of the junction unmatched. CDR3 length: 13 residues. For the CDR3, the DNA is TGTGCCAGCAGTCTCCACAGGGGAAATGAGCAGTTCTTC. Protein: CASSLHRGNEQFF.

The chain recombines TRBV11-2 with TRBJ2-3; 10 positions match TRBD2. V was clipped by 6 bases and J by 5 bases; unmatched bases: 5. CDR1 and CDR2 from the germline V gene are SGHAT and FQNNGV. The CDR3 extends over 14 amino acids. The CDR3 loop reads CASRRLAGRDTQYF. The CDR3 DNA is TGTGCCAGCAGGCGACTAGCGGGCAGAGATACGCAGTATTTT.

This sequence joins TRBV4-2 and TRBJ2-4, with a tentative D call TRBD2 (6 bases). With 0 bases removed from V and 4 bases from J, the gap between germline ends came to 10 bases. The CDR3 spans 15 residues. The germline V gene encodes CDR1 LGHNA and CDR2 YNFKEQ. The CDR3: CASSQDGTGKNIQYF. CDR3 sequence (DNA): TGTGCCAGCAGCCAAGATGGGACTGGGAAAAACATTCAGTACTTC.

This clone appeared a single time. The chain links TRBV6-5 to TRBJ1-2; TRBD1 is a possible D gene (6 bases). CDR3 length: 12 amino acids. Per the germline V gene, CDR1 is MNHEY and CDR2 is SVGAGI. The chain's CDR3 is CACGGPARGYTF. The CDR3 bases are TGTGCTTGCGGGGGGCCTGCGAGGGGCTACACCTTC.